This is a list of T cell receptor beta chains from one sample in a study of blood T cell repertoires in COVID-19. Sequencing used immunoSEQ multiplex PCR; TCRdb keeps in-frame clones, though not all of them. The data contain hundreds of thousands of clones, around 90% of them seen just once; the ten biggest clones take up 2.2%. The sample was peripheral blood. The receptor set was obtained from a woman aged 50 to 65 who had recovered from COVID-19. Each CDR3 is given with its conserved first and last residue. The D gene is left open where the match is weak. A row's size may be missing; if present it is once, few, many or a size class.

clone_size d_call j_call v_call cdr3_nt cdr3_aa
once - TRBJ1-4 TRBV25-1 TGTGCCACCGGTATTGCAACTAATGAAAAACTGTTTTTT CATGIATNEKLFF
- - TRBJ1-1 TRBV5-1 TGCGCCAGCAGCCCGAACCCGGGGGGCCTGAACACTGAAGCTTTCTTT CASSPNPGGLNTEAFF
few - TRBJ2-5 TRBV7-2 TGTGCCAGCAGCTTGGTTCAGGGCGGCGAGACCCAGTACTTC CASSLVQGGETQYF
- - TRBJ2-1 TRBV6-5 TGTGCCAGCAGTTACTTCGGGGGCAATGAGCAGTTCTTC CASSYFGGNEQFF
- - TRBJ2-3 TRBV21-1 TGTGCCAGCAGCAAAACTCATGAGGGACTGCGGACAGATACGCAGTATTTT CASSKTHEGLRTDTQYF
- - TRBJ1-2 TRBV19 TGTGCCAGTAGTGGAAAGGTCGGGGGCTATGGCTACACCTTC CASSGKVGGYGYTF
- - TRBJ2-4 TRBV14 TGTGCCAGCAGCCAAGGTTACGGGGCCAAAAACATTCAGTACTTC CASSQGYGAKNIQYF
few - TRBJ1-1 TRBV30 TGTGCCTGGAGTGAAACCGGGTACAACACTGAAGCTTTCTTT CAWSETGYNTEAFF
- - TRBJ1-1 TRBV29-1 TGCAGCGTGGTCGGACAACCCATGAACACTGAAGCTTTCTTT CSVVGQPMNTEAFF
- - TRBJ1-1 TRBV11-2 TGTGCCAGCAGCTTAGATTGGTCGGGGGACGAAGCTTTCTTT CASSLDWSGDEAFF
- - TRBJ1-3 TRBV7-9 TGTGCCAGCAGCTTAGCCGGTGGGCGCTCTGGAAACACCATATATTTT CASSLAGGRSGNTIYF
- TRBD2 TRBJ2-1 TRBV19 TGTGCCAGTATCTCCAGGACTAGCGGGAGGGATGAGCAGTTCTTC CASISRTSGRDEQFF
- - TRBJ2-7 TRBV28 TGTGCCAGCAGTTTGTCGGGTTACGAGCAGTACTTC CASSLSGYEQYF
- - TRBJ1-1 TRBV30 TGTGCCTGGAGTGTAAATGTGGCACCGAACACTGAAGCTTTCTTT CAWSVNVAPNTEAFF
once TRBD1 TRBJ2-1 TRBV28 TGTGCCAGCAGTGCCCACATAGGGGGCGGCTTTGATGAGCAGTTCTTC CASSAHIGGGFDEQFF
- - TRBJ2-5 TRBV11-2 TGTGCCAGCAGCTTCAGCGGGTCACAAGAGACCCAGTACTTC CASSFSGSQETQYF
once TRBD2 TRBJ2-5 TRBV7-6 TGTGCCAGCAGCTTAATGGGTCGGGCTAGCGGGAGGGAGACCCAGTACTTC CASSLMGRASGRETQYF
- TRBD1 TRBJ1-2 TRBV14 TGTGCCAGCAGCCACCAACGACAGGGCCCCACGCCTTATGGCTACACCTTC CASSHQRQGPTPYGYTF
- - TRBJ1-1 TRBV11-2 TGTGCCAGCAGCTTAGCCTGGGCCGTCATGAACACTGAAGCTTTCTTT CASSLAWAVMNTEAFF
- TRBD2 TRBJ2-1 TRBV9 TGTGCCAGCAGCGCAGAGGGACTAGCACAATACAATGAGCAGTTCTTC CASSAEGLAQYNEQFF
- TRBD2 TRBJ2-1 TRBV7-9 TGTGCCAGCAGCTTAAAGGCGGGAGGTTTCCATGAGCAGTTCTTC CASSLKAGGFHEQFF
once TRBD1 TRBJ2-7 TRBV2 TGTGCCAGCAGTTCACAGGGGGGAGAGCAGTACTTC CASSSQGGEQYF
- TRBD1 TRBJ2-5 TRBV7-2 TGTGCCAGCAGTCAAGACAGGGGGAAGGGGGAGACCCAGTACTTC CASSQDRGKGETQYF
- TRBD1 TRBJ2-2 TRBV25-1 TGTGCCAGCAGGGCAGGGACAGGGGGAGTCACCGGGGAGCTGTTTTTT CASRAGTGGVTGELFF
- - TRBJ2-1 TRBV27 TGTGCCAGCAGTTCCGACTACAGGGAAGAGCAGTTCTTC CASSSDYREEQFF
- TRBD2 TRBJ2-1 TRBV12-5 TGTGCTAGTGGTTTGGTAAGGTTAGCGGGGGAAGCATACAATGAGCAGTTCTTC CASGLVRLAGEAYNEQFF
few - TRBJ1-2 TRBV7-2 TGTGCCAGCAGCTTAGATGGCAGGGATCTCTATGGCTACACCTTC CASSLDGRDLYGYTF
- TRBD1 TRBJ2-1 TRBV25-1 TGTGCCAGCAGTGAACCAGGGGGACCCTACAATGAGCAGTTCTTC CASSEPGGPYNEQFF
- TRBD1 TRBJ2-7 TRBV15 TGTGCCACCAGCAAGGGACAGGGGAGGGGTAGCTCCTACGAGCAGTACTTC CATSKGQGRGSSYEQYF
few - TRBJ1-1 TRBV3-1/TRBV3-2 TGTGCCAGCAGCCCGGGCGGGGGGTCCACCGCTTTCTTT CASSPGGGSTAFF
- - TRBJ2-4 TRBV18 TGTGCCAGCTCACCACCGTTTATTGGGGCCCGTGGCAAAAACATTCAGTACTTC CASSPPFIGARGKNIQYF
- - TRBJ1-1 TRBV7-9 TGTGCCAGCAGCGCCCGGCTAGTAACTGAAGCTTTCTTT CASSARLVTEAFF
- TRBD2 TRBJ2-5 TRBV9 TGTGCCAGCAGCGCGCAAGGGACTAGTCAAGAGACCCAGTACTTC CASSAQGTSQETQYF
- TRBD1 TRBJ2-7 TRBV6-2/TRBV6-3 TGTGCCAGCAGTTATCAGGACAGGCGACCCTACGAGCAGTACTTC CASSYQDRRPYEQYF